What follows is one T cell receptor beta chain and its context. No much larger clone exists at a distance of one base, and base qualities are not known. The treatment or condition label, as the study defines it: live attenuated yellow fever vaccine strain. A standard Ficoll-Paque protocol was used to isolate PBMCs from peripheral blood. Epitope-specific CD8 T cells were sorted using a dextramer loaded with the yellow fever NS4B epitope peptide, with anti-CD3 and anti-CD8 staining. TriZol was used to extract RNA from bulk PBMCs, from CD4 and CD8 fractions, and from dextramer-positive and dextramer-negative fractions. This specimen comes from a study of T cells after yellow fever vaccination (dated 2019 in TCRdb). The study in broad terms: The SMART-Seq v4 Ultra Low Input RNA kit was used to prepare libraries from fractions with low cell numbers. Bulk TCR alpha and beta repertoires were sequenced longitudinally to track T-cell clones before and after primary and booster YFV17D yellow fever vaccination. The cohort comprised two healthy male donors, one aged 18 to 29 and one aged 30 to 40 years. Blood was drawn at multiple timepoints before and after primary and secondary immunization, with bulk PBMC replicates and cell subsets isolated.

Germline trimming: 6 bases from V, 3 bases from J; junction bases outside gene matches: 8. The cysteine opens and the phenylalanine closes a CDR3 of 17 amino acids. The kept DNA is CDR3 alone, 51 bases in frame from the first base. The germline V gene encodes CDR1 SGHVS and CDR2 FQNEAQ. General findings and caveats noted by the study authors: Most clones expanded after primary vaccination were re-detected after the booster (96% of CD4 and around 88% of CD8), suggesting broad memory maintenance. The study included only a couple of donors, which limits how far the findings can be generalized. A small share of clonotypes occurred in both CD4 and CD8 compartments, likely arising from convergent recombination. The secondary T-cell response was weaker than the primary response but faster, peaking on day 5 instead of day 15. FACS-sorted repertoires could contain abundant contaminating clonotypes from the bulk population, so computational filtering was required.

TCR cDNA was made using 5'RACE template switching, a step that added a universal primer site and unique molecular identifiers. cDNA synthesis was primed from both the TCR alpha and TCR beta constant segments. Libraries were amplified in two PCR steps, with sample barcodes and sequencing adapters added in the second step. Libraries were sequenced on Illumina HiSeq 2500 (2x100 bp) or NovaSeq (2x150 bp). On the authors' methods: Reads were demultiplexed and collapsed into UMI consensus sequences with MIGEC, and V(D)J alignment was performed with MiXCR. Using edgeR on replicate PBMC samples, clonotypes were called vaccine-responding if FDR was below 0.01 and the log2 fold change was above 5 up to day 15. CD4 or CD8 identity was assigned to each bulk clonotype according to whether the clonotype was present at higher abundance in the sequenced CD4 repertoire or the sequenced CD8 repertoire. Clonotypes enriched at least 10-fold in dextramer-positive over dextramer-negative fractions were defined as NS4B-specific, and CD4-biased clonotypes were excluded. TCRdb itself trimmed the public reads at Q25 with fastp, ran MiXCR and retained productive beta chains. Each entry merges the rows of one CDR3 protein and shows their most common DNA and genes. These V and J calls are TCRdb output, not the study's own analysis. This sample gives about 85,000 distinct CDR3 sequences in total; less than 15% of them show up just once. Clones ranked in the top ten supply around 23% of the sample.

The sequence links TRBV7-8 to TRBJ2-1, with 13 middle bases fitting TRBD2. The sequencing used CD8+ T cells not binding an NS4B(214-222) dextramer, sorted from PBMCs, collected about 21 days after the first yellow fever vaccination. The cell subset or site label corresponds to: NS4B epitope dextramer-negative CD8 T cells. The source is a man younger than 30 who received the YFV17D yellow fever vaccine. The CDR3 protein sequence reads: CASRSGTSGVSYNEQFF. The DNA sequence is as follows: TGTGCCAGCAGATCCGGGACTAGCGGGGTTAGCTACAATGAGCAGTTCTTC.